Detailed here is one T cell receptor (beta chain). No antigen is known for it. This specimen comes from a study of T cell responses to AZD1222 COVID-19 vaccine. Whole-study results and caveats: A reported finding is that nearly half of spike-specific TCRs target unmutated variant regions. Donors skewed white British and female; clonal diversity was possibly underestimated.

Profiling relied on immunoSEQ multiplex PCR, and the TCRdb table lists in-frame clones only, not all of them. The sample lists about 210,000 clones, about 94% seen once, with roughly 1.8% in the top ten. The TCR originated in an adult who received the MenACWY meningococcal vaccine as a control. The input for sequencing was peripheral blood, taken 28 days after the second dose of the MenACWY control vaccine.

For the CDR3, the DNA is TGTGCCAGCAGCTCGGACTACGAGCAGTACTTC. It is translated as CASSSDYEQYF. This chain connects TRBV5-6 to TRBJ2-7; no clear D gene. This CDR3 has 11 residues. Trimming shortened V by 3 bases and J by 3 bases, and 4 bases separated the two germline ends. CDR1 is SGHDT, CDR2 YYEEEE, per germline.